A selection of T cell receptor beta chains follows, all from one sample in a study of CD8+ T cells in alopecia areata. The repertoire was sequenced with immunoSEQ multiplex PCR; TCRdb's copy has only in-frame clones and lacks some. The table lists 150,000 to 200,000 clones, around 54% of them singletons, with 4.8% in the top ten. Sequencing input: CD4+ T cells sorted from blood. The origin of the receptors is a human donor in good health. Both conserved end residues are part of each CDR3. A D gene is named only where the DNA matches it firmly. Some rows mark clone size as missing; the rest say once, few, many or name a class of expanded clone.

CDR3 protein: CSVRGEYGYTF; CDR3 DNA: TGCAGCGTTAGGGGGGAGTATGGCTACACCTTC; J gene: TRBJ1-2; D gene: .; V gene: TRBV29-1; clone size: few
CDR3 protein: CAWRREDQETQYF; CDR3 DNA: TGTGCCTGGAGGAGAGAGGACCAAGAGACCCAGTACTTC; J gene: TRBJ2-5; D gene: .; V gene: TRBV30; clone size: .
CDR3 protein: CASSDRGLEAFF; CDR3 DNA: TGTGCCAGCAGTGACAGGGGGCTTGAAGCTTTCTTT; J gene: TRBJ1-1; D gene: TRBD1; V gene: TRBV2; clone size: .
CDR3 protein: CASSPRTVQRSYEQYF; CDR3 DNA: TGTGCCAGCAGTCCCCGGACAGTTCAACGTTCCTACGAGCAGTACTTC; J gene: TRBJ2-7; D gene: .; V gene: TRBV27; clone size: few
CDR3 protein: CSVRGRFADTQYF; CDR3 DNA: TGCAGCGTCCGCGGACGCTTTGCCGATACGCAGTATTTT; J gene: TRBJ2-3; D gene: .; V gene: TRBV29-1; clone size: few
CDR3 protein: CSVEKGSSYEQYF; CDR3 DNA: TGCAGCGTTGAAAAGGGGAGCTCCTACGAGCAGTACTTC; J gene: TRBJ2-7; D gene: .; V gene: TRBV29-1; clone size: .
CDR3 protein: CASSRSDDRDQPQHF; CDR3 DNA: TGCGCCAGCAGCCGGAGCGACGACCGAGACCAGCCCCAGCATTTT; J gene: TRBJ1-5; D gene: .; V gene: TRBV4-1; clone size: .
CDR3 protein: CAISEGRGSTDTQYF; CDR3 DNA: TGTGCCATCAGTGAAGGGAGGGGTAGCACAGATACGCAGTATTTT; J gene: TRBJ2-3; D gene: TRBD2; V gene: TRBV10-3; clone size: .
CDR3 protein: CSVALGANVLTF; CDR3 DNA: TGCAGCGTTGCCCTAGGGGCCAACGTCCTGACTTTC; J gene: TRBJ2-6; D gene: .; V gene: TRBV29-1; clone size: .
CDR3 protein: CACLLGGYTF; CDR3 DNA: TGTGCCTGCCTGTTGGGTGGCTACACCTTC; J gene: TRBJ1-2; D gene: .; V gene: TRBV30; clone size: .
CDR3 protein: CASSTRTRTVKTQYF; CDR3 DNA: TGTGCCAGCAGCACAAGGACTCGGACCGTAAAGACCCAGTACTTC; J gene: TRBJ2-5; D gene: .; V gene: TRBV5-6; clone size: few
CDR3 protein: CASSLWNRAKETQYF; CDR3 DNA: TGTGCCAGCAGTTTATGGAACAGGGCGAAAGAGACCCAGTACTTC; J gene: TRBJ2-5; D gene: .; V gene: TRBV28; clone size: .
CDR3 protein: CASSLGGPSYEQYF; CDR3 DNA: TGTGCCAGCAGCTTGGGGGGCCCCTCCTACGAGCAGTACTTC; J gene: TRBJ2-7; D gene: .; V gene: TRBV7-2; clone size: few
CDR3 protein: CSGGTYYEQYF; CDR3 DNA: TGCAGCGGGGGGACATACTACGAGCAGTACTTC; J gene: TRBJ2-7; D gene: .; V gene: TRBV29-1; clone size: few
CDR3 protein: CSAYSGSSYNEQFF; CDR3 DNA: TGCAGCGCCTATAGCGGGAGCTCCTACAATGAGCAGTTCTTC; J gene: TRBJ2-1; D gene: TRBD2; V gene: TRBV29-1; clone size: .
CDR3 protein: CASSLSTAETQYF; CDR3 DNA: TGTGCCAGCTCACTAAGCACCGCGGAGACCCAGTACTTC; J gene: TRBJ2-5; D gene: .; V gene: TRBV18; clone size: .
CDR3 protein: CASSFPGQGSTGELFF; CDR3 DNA: TGTGCCAGTAGCTTTCCGGGACAGGGTTCCACCGGGGAGCTGTTTTTT; J gene: TRBJ2-2; D gene: TRBD1; V gene: TRBV19; clone size: few
CDR3 protein: CASSPRLLAGVMNEQFF; CDR3 DNA: TGTGCCAGCAGTCCCCGGCTTCTAGCGGGAGTTATGAATGAGCAGTTCTTC; J gene: TRBJ2-1; D gene: TRBD2; V gene: TRBV27; clone size: few
CDR3 protein: CASSSLNYEQYF; CDR3 DNA: TGTGCCAGCAGTTCCCTAAACTACGAGCAGTACTTC; J gene: TRBJ2-7; D gene: .; V gene: TRBV27; clone size: .
CDR3 protein: CASSLRLTGELFF; CDR3 DNA: TGTGCCAGCAGCCTACGACTGACCGGGGAGCTGTTTTTT; J gene: TRBJ2-2; D gene: .; V gene: TRBV4-2; clone size: few
CDR3 protein: CAWIPRATGANVLTF; CDR3 DNA: TGTGCCTGGATCCCGAGGGCCACTGGGGCCAACGTCCTGACTTTC; J gene: TRBJ2-6; D gene: .; V gene: TRBV30; clone size: .
CDR3 protein: CASSPLDRLNTEAFF; CDR3 DNA: TGTGCCAGCAGCCCCCTTGACAGGCTGAACACTGAAGCTTTCTTT; J gene: TRBJ1-1; D gene: .; V gene: TRBV7-9; clone size: .
CDR3 protein: CASSPPWEREINIQYF; CDR3 DNA: TGTGCCAGCAGCCCACCTTGGGAGCGGGAGATAAACATTCAGTACTTC; J gene: TRBJ2-4; D gene: TRBD2; V gene: TRBV5-6; clone size: .
CDR3 protein: CASSLEVSSQETQYF; CDR3 DNA: TGCGCCAGCAGCTTGGAAGTCAGCTCCCAAGAGACCCAGTACTTC; J gene: TRBJ2-5; D gene: .; V gene: TRBV5-1; clone size: many
CDR3 protein: CASYTCRSNQPQHF; CDR3 DNA: TGTGCCAGCTATACCTGTCGGAGCAATCAGCCCCAGCATTTT; J gene: TRBJ1-5; D gene: .; V gene: TRBV25-1; clone size: .
CDR3 protein: CSAVRGLSEAFF; CDR3 DNA: TGCAGCGCCGTGAGGGGGCTTTCTGAAGCTTTCTTT; J gene: TRBJ1-1; D gene: TRBD1; V gene: TRBV29-1; clone size: .
CDR3 protein: CSVVRKNTEAFF; CDR3 DNA: TGCAGCGTTGTAAGGAAGAACACTGAAGCTTTCTTT; J gene: TRBJ1-1; D gene: .; V gene: TRBV29-1; clone size: .
CDR3 protein: CASSFWTTSGTLDTQYF; CDR3 DNA: TGCGCCAGCAGCTTCTGGACGACTAGCGGGACTTTAGATACGCAGTATTTT; J gene: TRBJ2-3; D gene: TRBD2; V gene: TRBV5-1; clone size: once
CDR3 protein: CASSVAVERGTGELFF; CDR3 DNA: TGTGCCAGCAGCGTAGCCGTAGAGCGGGGCACCGGGGAGCTGTTTTTT; J gene: TRBJ2-2; D gene: TRBD2; V gene: TRBV9; clone size: few
CDR3 protein: CASSESAAAYGYTF; CDR3 DNA: TGTGCCAGCAGTGAATCGGCAGCTGCCTATGGCTACACCTTC; J gene: TRBJ1-2; D gene: .; V gene: TRBV25-1; clone size: .
CDR3 protein: CASTPWGSGANVLTF; CDR3 DNA: TGTGCCAGCACTCCTTGGGGCTCTGGGGCCAACGTCCTGACTTTC; J gene: TRBJ2-6; D gene: .; V gene: TRBV27; clone size: .
CDR3 protein: CASSGSPGLKQYF; CDR3 DNA: TGTGCCAGCAGTGGGTCCCCGGGGCTTAAGCAGTACTTC; J gene: TRBJ2-7; D gene: .; V gene: TRBV25-1; clone size: .
CDR3 protein: CASSVGVGPGDTEAFF; CDR3 DNA: TGTGCCAGCAGCGTAGGAGTTGGGCCGGGTGACACTGAAGCTTTCTTT; J gene: TRBJ1-1; D gene: .; V gene: TRBV9; clone size: .
CDR3 protein: CAWRAGRYEQYF; CDR3 DNA: TGTGCCTGGAGGGCGGGAAGATACGAGCAGTACTTC; J gene: TRBJ2-7; D gene: .; V gene: TRBV30; clone size: .
CDR3 protein: CASSQDGGVREKLFF; CDR3 DNA: TGCGCCAGCAGCCAAGATGGGGGGGTTCGTGAAAAACTGTTTTTT; J gene: TRBJ1-4; D gene: .; V gene: TRBV4-1; clone size: few
CDR3 protein: CASSEERGPFYEQYF; CDR3 DNA: TGTGCCAGCAGTGAGGAGAGGGGACCTTTCTACGAGCAGTACTTC; J gene: TRBJ2-7; D gene: .; V gene: TRBV2; clone size: few
CDR3 protein: CAISESAGGTEAFF; CDR3 DNA: TGTGCCATCAGTGAGTCTGCCGGTGGCACTGAAGCTTTCTTT; J gene: TRBJ1-1; D gene: .; V gene: TRBV10-3; clone size: .
CDR3 protein: CASQGPGLGETQYF; CDR3 DNA: TGTGCCAGCCAGGGCCCTGGACTCGGGGAGACCCAGTACTTC; J gene: TRBJ2-5; D gene: .; V gene: TRBV2; clone size: .
CDR3 protein: CATSRQGKGETQYF; CDR3 DNA: TGTGCCACCAGCAGACAGGGGAAGGGAGAGACCCAGTACTTC; J gene: TRBJ2-5; D gene: .; V gene: TRBV15; clone size: few
CDR3 protein: CASSPPGLIPMNEQFF; CDR3 DNA: TGTGCCAGCAGCCCACCGGGACTCATCCCTATGAATGAGCAGTTCTTC; J gene: TRBJ2-1; D gene: .; V gene: TRBV14; clone size: once